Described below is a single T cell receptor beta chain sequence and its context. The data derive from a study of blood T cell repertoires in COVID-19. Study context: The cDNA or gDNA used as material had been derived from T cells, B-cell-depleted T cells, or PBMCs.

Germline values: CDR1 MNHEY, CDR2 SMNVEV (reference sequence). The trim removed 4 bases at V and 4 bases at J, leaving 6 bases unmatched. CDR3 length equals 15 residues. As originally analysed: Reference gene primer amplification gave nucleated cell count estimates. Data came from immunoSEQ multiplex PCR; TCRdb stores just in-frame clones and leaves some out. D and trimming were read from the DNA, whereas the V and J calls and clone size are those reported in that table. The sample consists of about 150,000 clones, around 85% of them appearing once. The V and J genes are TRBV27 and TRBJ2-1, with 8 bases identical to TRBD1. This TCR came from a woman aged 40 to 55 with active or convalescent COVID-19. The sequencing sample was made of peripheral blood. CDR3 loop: CASSSMDRAYNEQFF. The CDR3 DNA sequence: TGTGCCAGCAGTTCGATGGACAGGGCGTACAATGAGCAGTTCTTC.